This T cell receptor beta chain was recovered during a study of cytomegalovirus exposure and HLA in healthy donors. General study points: Common viral pathogens were later found to be apparently linked to several of the most significant clusters. In presence/absence analyses, roughly uniform sequencing depth across donors was assumed. Trimming of TCR beta V- and J-genes showed a link, identified in a later analysis, to a missense DCLRE1C variant.

Points on this clone: Its antigen is unknown.

Primers for the PCR totalled 60 Vbeta and 13 Jbeta. Some clones are missing from TCRdb's copy, which holds only in-frame ones; the method was immunoSEQ multiplex PCR. The table lists about 140,000 clones, 80% of them singletons. From germline, CDR1 is GTSNPN and CDR2 SVGIG (reference sequence). The CDR3 has 17 residues. V was trimmed by 0 bases and J by 0 bases, leaving 12 bases between them. Sequences were obtained from PBMCs. The clonotype originates from a man aged 35 to 55 in good health and CMV-seronegative. This chain connects TRBV30 to TRBJ2-6; no clear D gene. The CDR3 coding sequence is TGTGCCTGGAGTGTCTCCGTGCTGAGCTCTGGGGCCAACGTCCTGACTTTC. Translating it yields CAWSVSVLSSGANVLTF.